This T cell receptor (beta chain) was found in a study of T-cell memory formation after mild COVID-19. The germline V gene encodes CDR1 LGHDT and CDR2 YNNKEL (reference sequence). The V and J ends lost 1 base and 6 bases respectively, with 14 bases between them. CDR3 size: 15 residues. This clonotype was counted between two and nine times. TCRdb itself ran the 5' RACE reads through MiXCR, one entry per CDR3 protein. Seen here are hundreds of thousands of distinct CDR3 sequences, roughly 23% observed once, and the top ten hold around an eighth. This TCR came from an adult woman who had mild COVID-19 (a few samples of this study predate the infection). Cell type and time point are not known. This chain connects TRBV3-1 to TRBJ2-3; D is perhaps TRBD2 (6 bases). The sample was PBMCs or a T cell subset sorted from them (not recorded which). CDR3 DNA sequence: TGTGCCAGCAGCCAAGGGACTACGACCGTGGATACGCAGTATTTT. Protein: CASSQGTTTVDTQYF.